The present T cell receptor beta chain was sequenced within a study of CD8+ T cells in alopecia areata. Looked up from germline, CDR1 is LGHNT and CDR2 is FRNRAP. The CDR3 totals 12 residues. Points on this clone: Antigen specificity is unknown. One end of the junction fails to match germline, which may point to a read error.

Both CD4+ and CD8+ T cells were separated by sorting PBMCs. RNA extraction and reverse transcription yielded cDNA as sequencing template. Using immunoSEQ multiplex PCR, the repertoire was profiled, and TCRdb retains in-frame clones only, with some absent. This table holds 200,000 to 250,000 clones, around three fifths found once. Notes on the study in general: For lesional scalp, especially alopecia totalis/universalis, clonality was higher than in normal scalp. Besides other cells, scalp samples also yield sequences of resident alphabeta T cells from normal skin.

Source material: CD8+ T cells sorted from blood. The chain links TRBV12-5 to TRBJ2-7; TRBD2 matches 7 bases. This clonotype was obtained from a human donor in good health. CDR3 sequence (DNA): TGTGCTAGTGGTTTGGGGAAAGCCTCGGGGGGCTTC. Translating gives CASGLGKASGGF.